This T cell receptor (beta chain) was sequenced in a study of early T cells in non-severe SARS-CoV-2 infection (dated by TCRdb to the early 2020s). Context from the whole study: Because TCR sequencing was done on bulk RNA from unsorted whole blood, the alpha and beta chains could not be paired. The paper's findings and limits, for the study overall: VDJdb matching was skewed toward anti-spike CD8 responses, so virus-specific expansions were likely underestimated and private and CD4 specificities were missed.

Points on this clonotype: There is no known antigen for this receptor. No much larger clone exists at a distance of one base, and base qualities are not known.

A case-control design nested within a healthcare worker cohort in London, UK, was used, with weekly nasopharyngeal swab PCR tests and blood sampling performed. Healthcare workers were enrolled in the week of the UK lockdown, from 23 to 31 March 2020, and were followed every week for up to roughly 16 weeks. To prepare the library, 5' RACE was applied. Sequencer: NextSeq 500. Unique molecular identifiers were attached to individual cDNA molecules in the TCR library protocol so that sequencing error and PCR bias could be corrected. TCR alpha and beta chains were both sequenced, and the abundances of alpha and beta sequences in each sample were closely correlated with each other. The study's processing was this. Decombinator V4 was used to annotate TCR sequences for V gene, J gene and CDR3. Expanded TCRs were defined as changing significantly between any two time points under a Poisson model with p below 0.0001. TCR abundances were normalised to the total number of TCRs sequenced per sample and were expressed as counts per million. TRAV1-2 paired with TRAJ12, TRAJ20 or TRAJ33 defined MAIT TCRs, while TRAV10 paired with TRAJ18 defined iNKT TCRs. VDJdb, accessed 1 November 2021, was searched for CMV, EBV and SARS-CoV-2 annotated TCRs, excluding TCRs annotated for multiple antigens. TCRdb applied fastp at Q25 and MiXCR to the public reads, then kept only in-frame beta chains. Rows merge per CDR3 protein into single entries with the most common DNA and genes. The V and J calls were determined by TCRdb, not by the authors. This sample lists 90,000 or so distinct CDR3 sequences; more than 12% were detected once. The ten most abundant clones make up 4.5% to 7% of the sample.

The germline V gene (reference sequence) specifies DFQATT as CDR1 and SNEGSKA as CDR2. The germline ends are 3 bases apart after V is trimmed by 2 bases and J by 0 bases. Inclusive of the bounding cysteine and phenylalanine, the CDR3 is 12 residues long. The entry retains the CDR3 DNA only, 36 bases that are in frame from base 1. The sequence was collected from an adult who was a healthcare worker with PCR-confirmed SARS-CoV-2 infection or an uninfected control (not recorded which). The rearrangement joined TRBV20-1 to TRBJ2-3; the D gene assignment is ambiguous. Source material: whole blood. Here the CDR3 is given as CSARPSTDTQYF. The nucleotide sequence is given as TGCAGTGCTAGACCGAGCACAGATACGCAGTATTTT.